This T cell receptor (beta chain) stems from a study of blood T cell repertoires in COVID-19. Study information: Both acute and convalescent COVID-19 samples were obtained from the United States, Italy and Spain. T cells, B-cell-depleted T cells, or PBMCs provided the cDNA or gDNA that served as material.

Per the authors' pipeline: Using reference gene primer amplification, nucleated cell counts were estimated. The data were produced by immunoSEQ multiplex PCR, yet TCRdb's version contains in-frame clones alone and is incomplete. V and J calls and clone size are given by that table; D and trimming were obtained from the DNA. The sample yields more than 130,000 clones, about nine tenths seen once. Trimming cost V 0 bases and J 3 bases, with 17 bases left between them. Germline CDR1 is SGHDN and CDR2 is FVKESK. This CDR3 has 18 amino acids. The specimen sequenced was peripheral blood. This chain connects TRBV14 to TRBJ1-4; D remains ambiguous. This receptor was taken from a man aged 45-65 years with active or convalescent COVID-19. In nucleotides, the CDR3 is TGTGCCAGCAGCCAAGACCGCGGGTCGTCAGTGGCTAATGAAAAACTGTTTTTT. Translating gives CASSQDRGSSVANEKLFF.